The 19 T cell receptor beta chains in this list originate from one sample, sequenced in a study of prognosis after radiotherapy for stage I lung cancer. Multiplex PCR, run in two rounds, amplified TCR beta CDR3 from genomic DNA. First-round PCR used primers specific to each TRBV and TRBJ gene. TCRdb reprocessed the multiplex PCR reads via MiXCR and lists one record per CDR3 protein. The table includes around 30,000 distinct CDR3 sequences, approximately 35% detected once. Sequencing used PBMCs, obtained before or after stereotactic body radiation therapy (not recorded which). The source of these receptors is a donor over 45 with non-small cell lung cancer.

This clonotype showed up many times. The chain carries TRBV12-3 or TRBV12-4 and TRBJ2-5, with a weak D call TRBD2 (6 bases). V dropped 3 bases and J dropped 5 bases, with 13 bases sitting between them. The CDR3 is 14 amino acids. The CDR3 is CASSFSGVVETQYF. CDR3 bases: TGTGCCAGCAGTTTTTCGGGGGTAGTGGAGACCCAGTACTTC.

In its sample, this clonotype was seen many times. The J gene is TRBJ2-3, the V gene TRBV19; TRBD2 agrees at 9 bases. The CDR3 has 15 residues. V lost 5 bases, J lost 4 bases, and 7 bases stayed unmatched. CDR1 is LNHDA, CDR2 SQIVND, per germline (reference sequence). The CDR3 coding sequence is TGTGCCAGTAGTGAACTAGCGGGCACGGCAGATACGCAGTATTTT. Translated: CASSELAGTADTQYF.

As to this clonotype: Possible read error: a much larger clone is one base away. The chain combines TRBV20-1 with TRBJ2-7; 7 bases are shared with TRBD1. Gene TRBJ2-4 matches the end of the DNA better, so the J call may be wrong. The CDR3 consists of 14 residues. Germline CDR1 is DFQATT and CDR2 is SNEGSKA (reference sequence). CDR3 nucleotides: TGCAGTGCTATTCTCAGGGGGGCCAAAAACATTCAGTACTTC. This translates into CSAILRGAKNIQYF.

This clonotype was counted many times. The rearrangement uses TRBV13 and TRBJ1-3, with TRBD1 matching 8 bases. CDR3 length: 17 residues. CDR1 PRHDT and CDR2 FYEKMQ come from the germline V gene (reference sequence). V trimming: 3 bases; J trimming: 2 bases; junction bases outside the gene matches: 9. CDR3: CASSFRPGQATGNTIYF. In DNA, the CDR3 is TGTGCCAGCAGCTTTAGACCGGGACAGGCCACTGGAAACACCATATATTTT.

Turning to this clonotype: A far more abundant clone sits one base away, making this likely a read error. The chain recombines TRBV6-2 or TRBV6-3 with TRBJ1-6; D is perhaps TRBD1 (6 bases). Germline V gene sequence: CDR1 MNHEY, CDR2 SVGEGT. Trimming took 7 bases from V and 7 from J, leaving 14 bases between them. The CDR3 is 14 amino acids. As DNA, the CDR3 is TGTGCCAGCATTGGCTCAACAGGGAATTCACCCCTCCACTTT. It encodes CASIGSTGNSPLHF.

This clonotype was recorded at least ten times. The gene calls are TRBV11-1 and TRBJ2-6, with D possibly TRBD1 on 6 matching bases. CDR3 length: 16 residues. Trimming stripped 1 base from V and 3 bases from J, with 10 bases between. Germline V lookup: CDR1 SGHAT, CDR2 FQDESV (reference sequence). CDR3 nucleotide sequence: TGTGCCAGCAGCTTAGAAGCAGGGGTTGGGGCCAACGTCCTGACTTTC. Amino acids: CASSLEAGVGANVLTF.

In regard to this clonotype: This likely reflects a read error, since a far larger clone is one base away. This chain uses TRBV6-9 with TRBJ1-4, with D maybe TRBD1 (5 bases). Trimming cost V 4 bases and J 4 bases, with 10 bases left between them. This CDR3 region has 14 residues. The germline CDR1 and CDR2 sequences are MNHGY and SVAAGI. The chain's CDR3 is CASSWGGVNEKLFF. Here the CDR3 DNA reads TGTGCCAGCAGTTGGGGGGGGGTTAATGAAAAACTGTTTTTT.

This clonotype was detected only a few times. The V gene is TRBV10-2, the J gene TRBJ2-3; a weak D match, TRBD1 (6 bases). The germline V and J ends were trimmed by 7 bases and 0 bases, with 8 bases remaining between them. Per germline, CDR1 WSHSY and CDR2 SAAADI. The CDR3 runs 13 residues. CDR3 nucleotide sequence: TGCGCCAGCAACAGGGCAAGCACAGATACGCAGTATTTT. Translating it yields CASNRASTDTQYF.

This clonotype was picked up many times. The rearrangement uses TRBV20-1 and TRBJ2-7, with D uncertain. Trimming shortened V by 7 bases and J by 3 bases, and 13 bases separated the two germline ends. This CDR3 is 12 amino acids long. Germline V gives CDR1 DFQATT, CDR2 SNEGSKA (reference sequence). CDR3 region: CSGWASNYEQYF. Written as DNA, the CDR3 is TGCAGTGGTTGGGCGAGTAACTACGAGCAGTACTTC.

Concerning this clonotype: A far larger clone is only one base removed, so a read error is likely. V and J are TRBV6-8 and TRBJ1-4; no clear D. V lost 2 bases and J lost 8, with 9 bases in between. This CDR3 spans 13 amino acids. The germline V gene encodes CDR1 MNHGY and CDR2 SAAAGT. The CDR3 region is CASSYMDREKLFF. CDR3 nucleotide sequence: TGTGCCAGCAGTTACATGGATCGGGAAAAACTGTTTTTT.

This clonotype appeared many times. The gene calls are TRBV28 and TRBJ1-1; no definite D call. V lost 5 bases and J lost 11, with 15 bases in between. CDR1 and CDR2 (germline): MDHEN, SYDVKM. This CDR3 contains 12 residues. In DNA form, the CDR3 reads TGTGCCAGCAGTCGACCGCCACGGGAGGCTTTCTTT. Translated: CASSRPPREAFF.

The chain has TRBV15 and TRBJ2-7; maybe TRBD2 (5 bases). The germline CDR1 and CDR2 sequences are LNHNV and YYDKDF (reference sequence). Trimming cost V 2 bases and J 10 bases, with 15 bases left between them. This CDR3 comprises 13 residues. CDR3: CATSRKGSHYQYF. The CDR3 nucleotides read TGTGCCACCAGCAGAAAAGGGAGCCACTATCAGTACTTC. Full variable domain (missing parts from reference TRBV15 and TRBJ2-7): DAMVIQNPRYQVTQFGKPVTLSCSQTLNHNVMYWYQQKSSQAPKLLFHYYDKDFNNEADTPDNFQSRRPNTSFCFLDIRSPGLGDTAMYLCATSRKGSHYQYFGPGTRLTVT.

As regards this clonotype: A far larger clone is a single base away, which makes a read error likely. The J gene is TRBJ2-7, the V gene TRBV6-2 or TRBV6-3; TRBD1 agrees at 7 bases. The V segment lost 4 bases and the J segment 9 bases; nucleotides outside the gene matches: 12. Germline V gives CDR1 MNHEY, CDR2 SVGEGT. This CDR3 is built from 14 residues. CDR3 nucleotide sequence: TGTGCCAGCAGTTTGTACTCAGGGGGTACCGGGCAGTACTTC. Protein product: CASSLYSGGTGQYF.

This clonotype came up once. One end of the junction fails to match germline, which may point to a read error. J is TRBJ2-7 and V is TRBV6-5, with D perhaps TRBD2 (6 bases). Germline V gene data show CDR1 as MNHEY and CDR2 as SVGAGI. The CDR3 is 16 residues long. The CDR3 protein is CASSYGGRHVSYEHYF. The CDR3, as DNA: TGTGCCAGCAGTTACGGGGGGAGACATGTCTCCTACGAGCATTACTTC.

This clonotype was seen repeatedly, ten times or more. The chain links TRBV27 to TRBJ2-3, with 12 bases lining up with TRBD1. The J segment lost 4 bases and the V segment lost 5 bases, leaving 7 bases of the junction unmatched. Germline assignment: CDR1 MNHEY and CDR2 SMNVEV (reference sequence). The CDR3 is 16 amino acids. The chain's CDR3 is CASSDSGQGAADTQYF. The DNA for the CDR3 is TGTGCCAGCAGTGACTCGGGACAGGGGGCTGCAGATACGCAGTATTTT.

There are many counts of this clonotype. The chain uses TRBV3-1 and TRBJ2-5; 7 bases align to TRBD1. Trimming at V came to 3 bases and at J to 5 bases, leaving 6 bases not matched to a gene. Germline V CDR1 and CDR2: LGHDT, YNNKEL (reference sequence). The length of the CDR3 is 14 residues. CDR3 residues: CASSQRDSEETQYF. The DNA for the CDR3 is TGTGCCAGCAGCCAGAGGGACAGCGAGGAGACCCAGTACTTC.

Notes on this clonotype: With a much larger clone just one base away, this may be a read error. The chain recombines TRBV11-2 with TRBJ1-4, with 7 bases aligning to TRBD1. V trimming: 5 bases; J trimming: 8 bases; junction bases outside the gene matches: 8. The CDR3 consists of 14 residues. Per germline, CDR1 SGHAT and CDR2 FQNNGV. In nucleotides, the CDR3 is TGTGCCAGCAGCCTCGACAGGGAACGGGAAAAACTGTTTTTT. Protein sequence: CASSLDREREKLFF.

As to this clonotype: It differs at one base from a far larger clone, so likely a read error. The chain is built from TRBV6-4 and TRBJ1-5; 7 bases fit TRBD1. CDR3 length: 12 amino acids. Losses at the gene ends were 7 bases for V and 11 bases for J; bases not matched to a gene: 8. In germline, CDR1 is MRHNA, CDR2 SNTAGT. CDR3 residues: CASIQGVMAQHF. CDR3 nucleotide sequence: TGTGCCAGCATCCAGGGGGTCATGGCCCAGCATTTT.

This clonotype was counted many times. The genes are TRBV24-1 and TRBJ2-7, with D perhaps given as TRBD1 or TRBD2 (5 bases each). The CDR3 length is 13 residues. CDR1 is KGHDR, CDR2 SFDVKD, per germline. With 3 bases removed from V and 3 bases from J, the gap between germline ends came to 8 bases. The CDR3 sequence is CATSDAGSYEQYF. Here the CDR3 DNA reads TGTGCCACCAGTGATGCAGGGAGCTACGAGCAGTACTTC.